One TCR beta chain is described in this entry. Its target is unknown. The primer mix had 60 Vbeta and 13 Jbeta primers. The table came from immunoSEQ multiplex PCR; TCRdb's copy has only in-frame clones and leaves some out. The sample includes 140,000 to 150,000 clones, 65% to 80% of them seen just once. The data are from a study of cytomegalovirus exposure and HLA in healthy donors. Study observations and caveats: Analysis was carried out at a later point, and it linked a missense DCLRE1C variant to TCR beta V- and J-gene trimming. Association of 16,951 TCR beta sequences with HLA alleles was found at 0.05 false discovery rate in a later analysis.

This CDR3 spans 16 amino acids. From germline, CDR1 is LNHDA and CDR2 SQIVND (reference sequence). V lost 5 bases, J lost 6 bases, and 9 bases stayed unmatched. Sequencing was carried out using PBMCs. This sequence was found in a male donor in good health and CMV-seronegative. This chain connects TRBV19 to TRBJ2-1, with 11 bases matching TRBD2. As DNA, the CDR3 is TGTGCCAGTAGTGGAAACTCAGGACTAGCGGGCAATGAGCAGTTCTTC. It encodes CASSGNSGLAGNEQFF.